The sequence of this T cell receptor beta chain was determined in a study of T cells in Graves' hyperthyroidism and ophthalmopathy. Study-level results: Ophthalmopathy was model-predicted a median roughly 6.3 months pre-onset.

The CDR3 runs 16 residues. The V gene end was trimmed by 3 bases and the J gene end by 11 bases; junction bases not matched to a gene: 10. Germline assignment: CDR1 MNHNS and CDR2 SASEGT. As concerns this clonotype: Its specificity is unknown.

The source material, RNA transcripts, was used to amplify TCR beta CDR3 regions. The TCR CDR3 first-round RT-PCR relied on the HTBI primer set. In TCRdb, the multiplex PCR reads were re-called with MiXCR into one record per CDR3 protein. The sample lists approximately 370,000 distinct CDR3 sequences; about a sixth were seen once. This clonotype was obtained from a woman under 40 with Graves' hyperthyroidism that later progressed to Graves' ophthalmopathy. J is TRBJ1-6 and V is TRBV6-1; 10 nucleotides agree with TRBD1. Source material: blood. This CDR3 is CASSEDGQGVNAPLHF. CDR3 bases: TGTGCCAGCAGTGAGGACGGACAGGGGGTAAACGCACCCCTCCACTTT.